The 27 T cell receptor beta chains in this list originate from one sample, sequenced in a study of blood T cell repertoires in COVID-19. Data came from immunoSEQ multiplex PCR; TCRdb stores just in-frame clones and leaves some out. This table has around 390,000 clones, about 83% appearing once. The sequencing sample was made of PBMCs or T cells enriched from blood (not recorded which). These receptors all stem from a woman between 50 and 59 years old who had recovered from COVID-19.

V is TRBV18 and J is TRBJ2-3; possibly TRBD2 for D (5 bases). This CDR3 region has 17 residues. Per the germline V gene, CDR1 is KGHSH and CDR2 is LQKENI. Trimming stripped 0 bases from V and 1 base from J, with 14 bases between. In DNA form, the CDR3 reads TGTGCCAGCTCACCACCGACCTCCAGCGGACGCACAGATACGCAGTATTTT. It specifies CASSPPTSSGRTDTQYF.

The chain carries TRBV7-6 and TRBJ2-5, with no clear D. CDR1 is SGHVS, CDR2 FNYEAQ, per germline. V was clipped by 0 bases and J by 7 bases, with 15 bases between them. The CDR3 is 15 residues long. CDR3 DNA: TGTGCCAGCAGCTTAGCGTCTAGTGGTTCGGCGACCCAGTACTTC. Encoded protein: CASSLASSGSATQYF.

The chain joins TRBV6-5 to TRBJ1-2; D remains ambiguous. Germline loops: CDR1 MNHEY, CDR2 SVGAGI. This CDR3 has 12 amino acids. V dropped 3 bases and J dropped 4 bases, with 6 bases sitting between them. CDR3 in DNA: TGTGCCAGCAGTTATAGTGGCTATGGCTACACCTTC. Its translation: CASSYSGYGYTF.

Here the CDR3 DNA reads TGTGCCAGCAGCCACTCACGGTCTCGCCCTGACAGGGATCTCCGGGATACGCAGTATTTT. Protein sequence: CASSHSRSRPDRDLRDTQYF. J is TRBJ2-3 and V is TRBV16; 7 bases match TRBD1. CDR3 size: 20 residues. Germline CDR1 and CDR2: KGHSY and FQNENV. Unmatched junction bases numbered 24, after V lost 3 bases and J lost 6 bases. Full variable domain (rest looked up from reference TRBV16 and TRBJ2-3): GEEVAQTPKHLVRGEGQKAKLYCAPIKGHSYVFWYQQVLKNEFKFLISFQNENVFDETGMPKERFSAKCLPNSPCSLEIQATKLEDSAVYFCASSHSRSRPDRDLRDTQYFGPGTRLTVL.

The CDR3 coding sequence is TGTGCCAGCAGACGGGACAGGGGAAACACCATATATTTT. Translation gives CASRRDRGNTIYF. V and J are TRBV6-5 and TRBJ1-3; TRBD1 matches at 8 bases. V gave up 6 bases and J gave up 4 bases; unmatched junction bases: 2. The CDR3 covers 13 residues. Germline V gene data show CDR1 as MNHEY and CDR2 as SVGAGI.

This sequence joins TRBV5-1 and TRBJ2-5; D perhaps matches TRBD1 (6 bases). Germline V gene lookup returns CDR1 SGHRS and CDR2 YFSETQ. There are 16 residues in the CDR3. The ends were cut back, 4 bases at V and 2 bases at J, with 18 bases in the middle. CDR3: CASSPLWGLLQETQYF. As DNA, the CDR3 is TGCGCCAGCAGCCCTTTGTGGGGGCTCTTGCAAGAGACCCAGTACTTC.

The rearrangement links TRBV20-1 to TRBJ2-1; D possibly corresponds to TRBD1 (5 bases). V gave up 3 bases and J gave up 4 bases, with 13 bases separating them. The length of the CDR3 is 14 residues. CDR1 is DFQATT and CDR2 is SNEGSKA in the germline V gene (reference sequence). CDR3 bases: TGCAGTGCTAGTGGGTGGGCAGGGTACAATGAGCAGTTCTTC. Translation: CSASGWAGYNEQFF.

The rearrangement joins TRBV2 to TRBJ1-2, with a weak D call TRBD1 (6 bases). V shed 5 bases and J shed 4 bases, with 8 bases lying between them. Germline CDR1 is SNHLY and CDR2 is FYNNEI. The CDR3 is 12 residues long. The CDR3 here is CASSKDSYGYTF. The CDR3 DNA is TGTGCCAGCAGTAAGGACAGCTATGGCTACACCTTC.

The rearrangement joins TRBV28 to TRBJ2-1, with D unresolved. The CDR3 has 14 residues. The V end was cut by 7 bases, the J end by 7 bases, with 17 bases between. CDR1 and CDR2 (germline): MDHEN, SYDVKM. CDR3 in DNA: TGTGCCAGCACCCCCGGGTGGGTAGTTAATGAGCAGTTCTTC. Translated: CASTPGWVVNEQFF.

The chain joins TRBV4-1 to TRBJ2-5; TRBD2 is a possible D gene (6 bases). The germline V gene has CDR1 MGHRA and CDR2 YSYEKL. With 4 bases removed from V and 5 bases from J, the gap between germline ends came to 11 bases. The CDR3 consists of 13 residues. The CDR3 nucleotides read TGCGCCAGCAGCCTTACGGGGGACGAGACCCAGTACTTC. This codes for CASSLTGDETQYF.

The rearrangement joins TRBV6-1 to TRBJ1-5; 8 nucleotides match TRBD1. Trimming took 4 bases from V and 5 from J; bases not matched to a gene: 10. The length of the CDR3 is 16 residues. The germline V gene encodes CDR1 MNHNS and CDR2 SASEGT. CDR3 in amino acids: CASSVITGQVYQPQHF. CDR3 coding DNA: TGTGCCAGCAGTGTTATAACGGGACAGGTATATCAGCCCCAGCATTTT.

This clone was found a few times. The chain carries TRBV30 and TRBJ1-6, with D possibly TRBD1 on 6 matching bases. Germline assignment: CDR1 GTSNPN and CDR2 SVGIG (reference sequence). Trimming pared 5 bases from V and 10 bases from J, leaving 12 bases between. The CDR3 contains 12 residues. CDR3 sequence: CAWWGLGSPLHF. In nucleotides, the CDR3 is TGTGCCTGGTGGGGGCTCGGGTCACCCCTCCACTTT.

The chain carries TRBV7-2 and TRBJ2-5, with D tentatively TRBD1 (6 bases). With 2 bases removed from V and 6 bases from J, the gap between germline ends came to 7 bases. Looked up from germline, CDR1 is SGHTA and CDR2 is FQGNSA. The CDR3 contains 12 residues. CDR3 loop: CASSLRGKTQYF. Written as DNA, the CDR3 is TGTGCCAGCAGCTTAAGGGGGAAGACCCAGTACTTC.

This clone was observed once. The chain uses TRBV4-1 and TRBJ1-5; 7 positions match TRBD1. The CDR3 length is 15 residues. Per germline, CDR1 MGHRA and CDR2 YSYEKL. The V segment lost 3 bases and the J segment 9 bases; nucleotides outside the gene matches: 11. Here the CDR3 DNA reads TGCGCCAGCAGCCACCAGGGGGTCGGTTCGAGGCCCCAGCATTTT. It specifies CASSHQGVGSRPQHF.

In its sample, this clone was seen a few times. The chain couples TRBV7-3 to TRBJ1-4, with 7 positions matching TRBD1. The germline V gene has CDR1 SGHTA and CDR2 FQGTGA. The J segment lost 6 bases and the V segment lost 3 bases, leaving 10 bases of the junction unmatched. The CDR3 contains 16 residues. CDR3 in DNA: TGTGCCAGCAGCTTTACCACGGACAGGACGGATGAAAAACTGTTTTTT. It specifies CASSFTTDRTDEKLFF.

This chain uses TRBV14 with TRBJ2-2, with 8 positions matching TRBD2. Germline V lookup: CDR1 SGHDN, CDR2 FVKESK. Trimming cost V 3 bases and J 8 bases; bases outside gene matches: 11. This CDR3 region has 16 residues. For the CDR3, the DNA is TGTGCCAGCAGCCAGATAGCGGGGATAAGAGCGGGGGAGCTGTTTTTT. Encoded protein: CASSQIAGIRAGELFF.

The gene calls are TRBV11-3 and TRBJ2-3; 7 bases are a match to TRBD1. Germline CDR1 reads SGHNT; CDR2 reads YENEEA. The CDR3 has 14 residues. The V gene end was trimmed by 5 bases and the J gene end by 4 bases; junction bases not matched to a gene: 6. This CDR3 is CASSQGQAPDTQYF. For the CDR3, the DNA is TGTGCCAGCAGCCAAGGACAGGCCCCAGATACGCAGTATTTT.

The chain recombines TRBV24-1 with TRBJ2-5; 9 bases map to TRBD1. Trimming took 12 bases from V and 4 from J; bases not matched to a gene: 14. CDR3 length equals 15 residues. Germline lookup yields CDR1 KGHDR and CDR2 SFDVKD. CDR3 sequence (DNA): TGTGCCTCATCAAGCTCCCTGACAGGGGGAGAGACCCAGTACTTC. Amino acid sequence: CASSSSLTGGETQYF.

In this sample, this clone turned up a few times. V usage is TRBV7-2 and J usage is TRBJ1-2; possible D gene TRBD1, 6 bases. The CDR3 runs to 13 residues. CDR1 is SGHTA, CDR2 FQGNSA, per germline. Trimming cost V 7 bases and J 4 bases, with 13 bases left between them. In DNA form, the CDR3 reads TGTGCCAGCACCCCGGACAGCTTCTATGGCTACACCTTC. It encodes CASTPDSFYGYTF.

This chain links TRBV30 with TRBJ2-7, with D unresolved. V shed 3 bases and J shed 0 bases, with 15 bases lying between them. Germline assignment: CDR1 GTSNPN and CDR2 SVGIG (reference sequence). This CDR3 is 15 amino acids long. CDR3 protein: CAWRSRVLSSYEQYF. CDR3 DNA: TGTGCCTGGAGATCCCGGGTTCTAAGCTCCTACGAGCAGTACTTC.

The chain carries TRBV5-1 and TRBJ1-6, with a tentative D call TRBD1 (5 bases). V shed 0 bases and J shed 10 bases, with 14 bases lying between them. Germline V CDR1 and CDR2: SGHRS, YFSETQ. This CDR3 is 15 amino acids long. Here the CDR3 DNA reads TGCGCCAGCAGCTTGGGATCAGGACACCGCTCACCCCTCCACTTT. Protein: CASSLGSGHRSPLHF.

The chain links TRBV27 to TRBJ1-6; D remains ambiguous. Trimming stripped 4 bases from V and 6 bases from J, with 10 bases between. Germline CDR1 reads MNHEY; CDR2 reads SMNVEV (reference sequence). The length of the CDR3 is 14 residues. CDR3 region: CASSSSYSNSPLHF. DNA for the CDR3: TGTGCCAGCAGTTCCTCCTACAGTAATTCACCCCTCCACTTT.

The rearrangement uses TRBV20-1 and TRBJ2-1; unclear D gene. The CDR3 sequence is 13 residues long. Trimming pared 3 bases from V and 9 bases from J, leaving 15 bases between. Germline loops: CDR1 DFQATT, CDR2 SNEGSKA (reference sequence). The CDR3 sequence: CSASVRVRGEQFF. The DNA of the CDR3 is TGCAGTGCTAGTGTCCGGGTGCGCGGTGAGCAGTTCTTC.

The DNA of the CDR3 is TGTGCCAGCAGTTCCGGGACAGAGCTCTATGGCTACACCTTC. Residues: CASSSGTELYGYTF. The chain combines TRBV28 with TRBJ1-2, with TRBD1 identical over 7 bases. The trim removed 4 bases at V and 4 bases at J, leaving 6 bases unmatched. The length of the CDR3 is 14 residues. Germline CDR1 and CDR2: MDHEN and SYDVKM.

Notes on this clone: At one end the junction does not follow the germline gene, possibly because of a read error. This chain joins TRBV4-1 and TRBJ2-7, with 10 bases matching TRBD1. The CDR3 runs 14 residues. The germline V gene encodes CDR1 MGHRA and CDR2 YSYEKL. Here the CDR3 reads CASSAGTGVTSSWF. The DNA for the CDR3 is TGCGCCAGCAGCGCCGGGACAGGGGTGACGAGCAGTTGGTTC.

The V gene is TRBV19, the J gene TRBJ2-1; TRBD2 matches 10 bases. With 5 bases clipped from V and 8 bases from J, the junction kept 6 bases outside the gene matches. Germline CDR1 reads LNHDA; CDR2 reads SQIVND (reference sequence). The CDR3 totals 14 residues. CDR3 amino acids: CASSPGLARDEQFF. In DNA form, the CDR3 reads TGTGCCAGTAGTCCGGGACTAGCGAGGGATGAGCAGTTCTTC.

This chain connects TRBV5-1 to TRBJ1-5; D is ambiguous. The CDR3 has 14 amino acids. Trimming stripped 0 bases from V and 2 bases from J, with 6 bases between. Per the germline V gene, CDR1 is SGHRS and CDR2 is YFSETQ. Here the CDR3 DNA reads TGCGCCAGCAGCTTGGTGGCGGGCAATCAGCCCCAGCATTTT. Protein product: CASSLVAGNQPQHF.